This T cell receptor beta chain was sequenced for a study of blood T cell repertoires in COVID-19 (dated by TCRdb to about 2020). In terms of the full investigation: Collaborator samples came from the United States, Italy and Spain and covered acute and convalescent phases of COVID-19. Samples were obtained from the ongoing ImmuneRACE study (first 160 participants) and from roughly 1,300 subjects provided by 6 global collaborators. Where HLA class I and class II types were available, the types were taken from metadata supplied by the sample provider, not from assay-based typing. Nearly every sample came with metadata listing a de-identified subject ID, COVID-19 status, age in years and sex. Deeply sampled blood TCRbeta repertoires from subjects exposed to, actively infected with, or recovered from COVID-19 were included in the dataset. The material from the prospective study consisted of cDNA or gDNA derived from T cells, B-cell-depleted T cells, or PBMCs. The repertoires were made available in a free public database intended to serve as a resource for research on the immune response to SARS-CoV-2.

As concerns this clone: Its antigen is currently not known. Base quality data are lacking; no much larger clone is found one base away.

Overall study outcomes, separate from this receptor: The quantity of clinical and demographic metadata differed by source and by participant and was supplied without curation.

Enrolling through a virtual design, the prospective study's participants ranged in age from roughly 18 to 89 years and lived across some 23 United States geographic areas. In the prospective study, cohorts were assigned on the basis of participant-reported clinical history obtained from a screening survey and a study questionnaire. In the prospective study, whole blood, serum and a nasopharyngeal or oropharyngeal swab were collected from each participant by mobile phlebotomists. Additional blood draws and questionnaires over an approximately 2-month period could optionally be provided by prospective study participants. Prospective study blood samples were shipped either frozen or at room temperature before DNA extraction. Sequences MNHEY (CDR1) and SVGEGT (CDR2) are obtained from the germline V gene. From its cysteine to its phenylalanine, the CDR3 spans 17 amino acids. Only the CDR3 portion is preserved as DNA: 51 bases, with reading frame beginning at the first base. V loses 6 bases of germline sequence and J loses 3 bases, and the interval between the two ends is 21 bases.

TCRbeta CDR3 regions were amplified from genomic DNA by means of the immunoSEQ Assay, a bias-controlled multiplex PCR. The authors processed their data as follows. Nucleated cell counts per sample were estimated from amplification of reference gene primers within the assay. To quantify the absolute abundance of each unique TCRbeta CDR3 rearrangement, sequence reads were collapsed and filtered. For each sample, productive Simpson clonality was calculated as the square root of Simpson's diversity index across productive rearrangements. TCRdb's version of the immuneACCESS table is confined to in-frame rearrangements and falls short of the full clone set. An unresolved V gene accounts for under half of the shortfall where checked; the remainder is of unknown origin. V, J and clone size derive from that table, while D and trimming were established from the DNA sequence. This sample has 150,000 to 200,000 clones in its table, and approximately 80% of those were observed once. About 5% of the sample is held by the ten biggest clonotypes.

The chain employs TRBV6-2 or TRBV6-3 and TRBJ2-1; there is no confident call for the D gene. This sequence originates from a woman in her sixties or seventies with acute COVID-19. What was sequenced was PBMCs or T cells enriched from blood (not recorded which). The CDR3 has the sequence CASSPPDSSNLYNEQFF. The nucleotide sequence is given as TGTGCCAGCAGCCCACCAGACTCCTCGAACCTCTACAATGAGCAGTTCTTC.